This record looks at one T cell receptor (beta chain) sequence and its context. Its specificity is not known. These data are taken from a study of CD8 T cells in ankylosing spondylitis. One entry per CDR3 protein, called by TCRdb with MiXCR from the 5' RACE reads. The top ten hold under 20% of the sample, which has some 700,000 distinct CDR3 sequences, under 20% seen once. General observations from the study: Ankylosing spondylitis blood appeared to carry a characteristic TCR beta motif of roughly eight highly homologous variants.

The germline gives CDR1 SEHNR, CDR2 FQNEAQ (reference sequence). The germline V and J ends were trimmed by 3 bases and 3 bases, with 15 bases remaining between them. The CDR3 sequence is 15 residues long. Sequenced material: blood, either unsorted or a sorted T cell fraction (not recorded which). This TCR was recovered from a male donor with ankylosing spondylitis. The J gene is TRBJ2-7, the V gene TRBV7-9, with D perhaps TRBD1 (6 bases). CDR3 protein: CASSFGRGGFYEQYF. Here the CDR3 DNA reads TGTGCCAGCAGCTTCGGCAGGGGTGGGTTCTACGAGCAGTACTTC.